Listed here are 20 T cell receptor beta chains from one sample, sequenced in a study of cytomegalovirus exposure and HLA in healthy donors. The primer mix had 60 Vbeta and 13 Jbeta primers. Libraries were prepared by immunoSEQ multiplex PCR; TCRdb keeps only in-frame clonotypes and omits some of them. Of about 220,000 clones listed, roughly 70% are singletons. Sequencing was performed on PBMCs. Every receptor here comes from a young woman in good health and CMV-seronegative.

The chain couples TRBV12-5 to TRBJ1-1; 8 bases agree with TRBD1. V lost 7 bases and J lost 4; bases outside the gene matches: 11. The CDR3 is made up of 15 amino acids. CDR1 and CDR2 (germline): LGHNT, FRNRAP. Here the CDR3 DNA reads TGTGCTAGTGTTTCAGACAGGGGTAGGGCCACTGAAGCTTTCTTT. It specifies CASVSDRGRATEAFF.

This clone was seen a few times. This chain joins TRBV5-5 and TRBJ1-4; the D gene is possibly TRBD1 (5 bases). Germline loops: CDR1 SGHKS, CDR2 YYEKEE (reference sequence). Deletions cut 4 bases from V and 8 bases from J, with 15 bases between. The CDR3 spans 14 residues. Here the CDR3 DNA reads TGTGCCAGCAGCGACCGGGGGGGTTCAGAAAAACTGTTTTTT. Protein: CASSDRGGSEKLFF.

The DNA for the CDR3 is TGCAGCGCCCGACAGGGGGTCAACTACGAGCAGTACTTC. It is translated as CSARQGVNYEQYF. The chain couples TRBV29-1 to TRBJ2-7; 9 bases are a match to TRBD1. J was trimmed by 3 bases and V by 7 bases; bases with no gene match: 7. The germline V gene has CDR1 SQVTM and CDR2 ANQGSEA. The CDR3 covers 13 residues.

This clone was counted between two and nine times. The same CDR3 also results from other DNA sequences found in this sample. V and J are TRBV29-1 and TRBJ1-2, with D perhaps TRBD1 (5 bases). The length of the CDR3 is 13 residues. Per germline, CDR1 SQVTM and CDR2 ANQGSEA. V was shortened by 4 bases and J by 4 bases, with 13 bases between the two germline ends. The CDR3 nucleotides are TGCAGCGTTGCCCGGAGGGGAGGCTATGGCTACACCTTC. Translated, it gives CSVARRGGYGYTF.

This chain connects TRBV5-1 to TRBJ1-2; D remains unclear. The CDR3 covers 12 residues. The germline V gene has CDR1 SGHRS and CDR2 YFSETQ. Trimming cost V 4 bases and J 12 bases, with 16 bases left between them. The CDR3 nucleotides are TGCGCCAGCAGCCCCCTGCGTAACGTAGACACCTTC. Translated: CASSPLRNVDTF.

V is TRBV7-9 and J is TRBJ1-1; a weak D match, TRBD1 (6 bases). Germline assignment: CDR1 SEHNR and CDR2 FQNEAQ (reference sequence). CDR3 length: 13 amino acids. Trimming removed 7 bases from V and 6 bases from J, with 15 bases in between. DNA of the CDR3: TGTGCCAGCACGACGCAGGGGTGGGCTGAAGCTTTCTTT. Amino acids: CASTTQGWAEAFF.

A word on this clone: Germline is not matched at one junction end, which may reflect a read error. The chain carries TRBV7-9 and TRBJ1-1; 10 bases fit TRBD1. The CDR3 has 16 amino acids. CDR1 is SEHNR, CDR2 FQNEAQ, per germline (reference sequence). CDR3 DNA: TGTTCCAGCAGCCCCCCGACAGGGGGCGGGGACACTGAAGCTTTCTTT. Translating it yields CSSSPPTGGGDTEAFF.

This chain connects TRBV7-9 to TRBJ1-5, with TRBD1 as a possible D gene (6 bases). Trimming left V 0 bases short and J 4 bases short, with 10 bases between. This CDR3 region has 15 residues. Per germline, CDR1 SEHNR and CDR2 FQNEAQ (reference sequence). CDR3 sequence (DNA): TGTGCCAGCAGCTTAGCTGGGGGGGCTAATCAGCCCCAGCATTTT. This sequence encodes CASSLAGGANQPQHF.

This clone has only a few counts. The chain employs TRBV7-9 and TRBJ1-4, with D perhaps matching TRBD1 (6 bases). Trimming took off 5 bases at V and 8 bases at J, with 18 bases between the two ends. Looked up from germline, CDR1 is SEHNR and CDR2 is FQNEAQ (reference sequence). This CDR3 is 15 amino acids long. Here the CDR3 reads CASSLLTVRGEKLFF. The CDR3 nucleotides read TGTGCCAGCAGCCTCTTGACAGTGAGGGGGGAAAAACTGTTTTTT.

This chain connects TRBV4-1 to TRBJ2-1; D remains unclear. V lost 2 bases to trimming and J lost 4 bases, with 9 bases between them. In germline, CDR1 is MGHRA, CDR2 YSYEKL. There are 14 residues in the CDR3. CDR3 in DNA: TGCGCCAGCAGCCAATCTGTAGCATACAATGAGCAGTTCTTC. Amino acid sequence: CASSQSVAYNEQFF.

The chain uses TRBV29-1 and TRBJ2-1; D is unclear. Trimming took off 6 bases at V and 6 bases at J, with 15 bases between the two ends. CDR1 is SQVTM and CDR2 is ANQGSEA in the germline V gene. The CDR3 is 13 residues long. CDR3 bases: TGCAGCGTAGCCGTCTCCGGCGGCAATGAGCAGTTCTTC. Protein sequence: CSVAVSGGNEQFF.

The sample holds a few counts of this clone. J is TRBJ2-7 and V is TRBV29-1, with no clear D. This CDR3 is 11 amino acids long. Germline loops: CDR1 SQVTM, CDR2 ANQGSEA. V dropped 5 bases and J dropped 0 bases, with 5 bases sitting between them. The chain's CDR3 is CSVHNSYEQYF. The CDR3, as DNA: TGCAGCGTTCACAACTCCTACGAGCAGTACTTC.

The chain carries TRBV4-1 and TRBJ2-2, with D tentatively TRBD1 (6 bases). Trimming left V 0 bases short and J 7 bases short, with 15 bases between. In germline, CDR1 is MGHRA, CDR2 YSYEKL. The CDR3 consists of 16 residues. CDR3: CASSQELGARIGELFF. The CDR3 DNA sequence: TGCGCCAGCAGCCAAGAATTGGGGGCGCGTATCGGGGAGCTGTTTTTT.

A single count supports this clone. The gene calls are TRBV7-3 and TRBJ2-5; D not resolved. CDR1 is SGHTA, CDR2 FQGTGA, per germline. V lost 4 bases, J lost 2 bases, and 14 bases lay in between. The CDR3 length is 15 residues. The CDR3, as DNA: TGTGCCAGCAGCTCCTCCGGCGGTCCTCAAGAGACCCAGTACTTC. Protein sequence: CASSSSGGPQETQYF.

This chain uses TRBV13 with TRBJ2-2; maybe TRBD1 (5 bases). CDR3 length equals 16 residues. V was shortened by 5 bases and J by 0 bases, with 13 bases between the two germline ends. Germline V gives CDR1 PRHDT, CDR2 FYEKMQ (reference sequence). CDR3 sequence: CASSPDRSANTGELFF. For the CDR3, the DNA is TGTGCCAGCAGCCCCGACAGAAGTGCGAACACCGGGGAGCTGTTTTTT.

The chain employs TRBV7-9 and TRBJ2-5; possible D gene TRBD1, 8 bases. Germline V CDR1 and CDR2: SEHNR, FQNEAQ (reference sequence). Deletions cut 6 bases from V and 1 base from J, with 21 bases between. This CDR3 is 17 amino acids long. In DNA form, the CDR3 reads TGTGCCAGCAGACTACAGGGGGGGGGTTGGGGCCAAGAGACCCAGTACTTC. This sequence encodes CASRLQGGGWGQETQYF.

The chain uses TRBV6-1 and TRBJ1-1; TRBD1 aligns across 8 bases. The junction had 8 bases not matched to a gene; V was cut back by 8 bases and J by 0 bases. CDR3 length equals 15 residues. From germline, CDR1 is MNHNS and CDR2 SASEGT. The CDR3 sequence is CASRTGTSMNTEAFF. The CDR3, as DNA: TGTGCCAGCCGGACAGGGACGTCCATGAACACTGAAGCTTTCTTT.

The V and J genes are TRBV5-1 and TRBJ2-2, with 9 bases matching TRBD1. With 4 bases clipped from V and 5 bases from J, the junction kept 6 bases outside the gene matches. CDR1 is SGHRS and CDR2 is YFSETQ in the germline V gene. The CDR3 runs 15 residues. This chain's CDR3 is CASSTRTGETGELFF. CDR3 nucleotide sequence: TGCGCCAGCAGCACACGGACAGGGGAGACCGGGGAGCTGTTTTTT. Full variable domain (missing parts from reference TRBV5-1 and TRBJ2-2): KAGVTQTPRYLIKTRGQQVTLSCSPISGHRSVSWYQQTPGQGLQFLFEYFSETQRNKGNFPGRFSGRQFSNSRSEMNVSTLELGDSALYLCASSTRTGETGELFFGEGSRLTVL.

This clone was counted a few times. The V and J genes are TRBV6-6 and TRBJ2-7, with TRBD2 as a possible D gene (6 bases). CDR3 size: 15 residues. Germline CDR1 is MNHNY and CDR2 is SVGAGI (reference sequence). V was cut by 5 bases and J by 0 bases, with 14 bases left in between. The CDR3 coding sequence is TGTGCCAGCAGTCCTCGACAGACTAGCTCCTACGAGCAGTACTTC. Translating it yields CASSPRQTSSYEQYF.

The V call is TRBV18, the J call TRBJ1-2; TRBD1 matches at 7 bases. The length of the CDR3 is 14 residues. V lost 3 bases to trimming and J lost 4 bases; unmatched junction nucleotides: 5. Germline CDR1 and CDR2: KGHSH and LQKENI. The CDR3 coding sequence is TGTGCCAGCTCACCCGGACAGGAGGGCTATGGCTACACCTTC. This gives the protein CASSPGQEGYGYTF.